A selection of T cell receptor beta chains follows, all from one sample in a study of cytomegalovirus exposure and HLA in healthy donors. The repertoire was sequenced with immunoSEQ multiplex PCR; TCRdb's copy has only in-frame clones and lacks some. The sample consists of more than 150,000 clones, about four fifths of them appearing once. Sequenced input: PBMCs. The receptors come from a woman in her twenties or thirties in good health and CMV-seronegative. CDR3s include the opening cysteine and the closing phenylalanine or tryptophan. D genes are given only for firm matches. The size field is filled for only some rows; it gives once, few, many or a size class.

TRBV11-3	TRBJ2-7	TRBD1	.	TGTGCCAGCAGCTCGGCCCCGACAGGGGACAGGGACGAGCAGTACTTC	CASSSAPTGDRDEQYF
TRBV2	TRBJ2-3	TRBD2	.	TGTGCCATCACAGGACTAGCTCACCACACAGATACGCAGTATTTT	CAITGLAHHTDTQYF
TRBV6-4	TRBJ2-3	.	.	TGTGCCAGCAGCGAACGGTACACAGATACGCAGTATTTT	CASSERYTDTQYF
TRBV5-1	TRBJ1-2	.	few	TGCGCCAGCAGCTTGTCCCGGGGGAACTATGGCTACACCTTC	CASSLSRGNYGYTF
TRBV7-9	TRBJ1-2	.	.	TGTGCCAGCAGCTTACTCTCACTAGCTAACTATGGCTACACCTTC	CASSLLSLANYGYTF
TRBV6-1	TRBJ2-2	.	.	TGTGCCAGCAGCCTTTTTGCGAACACCGGGGAGCTGTTTTTT	CASSLFANTGELFF
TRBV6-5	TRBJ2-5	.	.	TGTGCCAGCAGAGATGCCCCGAGGGACCAAGAGACCCAGTACTTC	CASRDAPRDQETQYF
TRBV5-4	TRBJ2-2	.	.	TGTGCCAGCAGGAGTTACCCCGGGGAGCTGTTTTTT	CASRSYPGELFF
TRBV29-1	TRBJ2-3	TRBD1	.	TGCAGCGTTGAAAATATTGACAGGGGGATGACAGATACGCAGTATTTT	CSVENIDRGMTDTQYF
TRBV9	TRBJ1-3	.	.	TGTGCCAGCAGCGCGAAGTCGGGTCCTTTCCCAAGAAACACCATATATTTT	CASSAKSGPFPRNTIYF
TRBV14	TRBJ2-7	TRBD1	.	TGTGCCAGCAGCCGGCTTTACAGTATAACAGGGGATTTAATTCTCGGGTCCAACGAGCAGTACTTC	CASSRLYSITGDLILGSNEQYF
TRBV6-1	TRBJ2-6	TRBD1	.	TGTGCCAGCAGTGGCAGAAGTCCGGACAGGACGCGTTCTGGGGCCAACGTCCTGACTTTC	CASSGRSPDRTRSGANVLTF
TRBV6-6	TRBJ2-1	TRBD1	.	TGTGCCAGCAGCCAAGGGACAGCAAACAATGAGCAGTTCTTC	CASSQGTANNEQFF
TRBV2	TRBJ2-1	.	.	TGTGCCAGCTGCGCGGGGAGCTCCTACAATGAGCAGTTCTTC	CASCAGSSYNEQFF
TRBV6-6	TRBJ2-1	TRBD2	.	TGTGCCAGCAGTACACTAGCGGGGGATTACAATGAGCAGTTCTTC	CASSTLAGDYNEQFF
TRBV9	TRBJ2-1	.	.	TGTGCCAGCAGCGTAGACCCAGGGGACTCCTACAATGAGCAGTTCTTC	CASSVDPGDSYNEQFF
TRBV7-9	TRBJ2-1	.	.	TGTGCCAGCAGGCCTATTCAACCTGAACGGGGGGCCGGTCAGTTCTTC	CASRPIQPERGAGQFF
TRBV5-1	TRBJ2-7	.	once	TGCGCCAGCAGCTTGCAGGGCTACGAGCAGTACTTC	CASSLQGYEQYF
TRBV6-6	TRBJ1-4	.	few	TGTGCCAGCAGTGGAGATGCAACTAATGAAAAACTGTTTTTT	CASSGDATNEKLFF
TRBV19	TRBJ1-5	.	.	TGTGCCAGTAGTATAGAATGGCAGGATTTCCCCTCGAGCAATCAGCCCCAGCATTTT	CASSIEWQDFPSSNQPQHF
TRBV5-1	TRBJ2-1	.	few	TGCGCCAGCAGCTTGCGACAGTTAATAAACAATGAGCAGTTCTTC	CASSLRQLINNEQFF
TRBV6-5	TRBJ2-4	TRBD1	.	TGTGCCAGCAGACAGGGGACCCAAAACATTCAGTACTTC	CASRQGTQNIQYF
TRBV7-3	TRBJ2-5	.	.	TGTGCCAGCAGCTTATCCGGGGGGACACAAGAGACCCAGTACTTC	CASSLSGGTQETQYF
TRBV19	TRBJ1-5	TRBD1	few	TGTGCCAGTAGCTGGACAGGGGGCAGACAGCCCCAGCATTTT	CASSWTGGRQPQHF
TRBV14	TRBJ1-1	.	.	TGTGCCAGCAGCCAAGAGTACGGGTACACTGAAGCTTTCTTT	CASSQEYGYTEAFF
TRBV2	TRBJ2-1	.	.	TGTGCCAGCAGTGAGCCTCGAGCGAGGAGCTCCTACAATGAGCAGTTCTTC	CASSEPRARSSYNEQFF
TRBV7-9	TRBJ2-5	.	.	TGTGCCAGCAGCCACGGTGACAGGAGCCAAGAGACCCAGTACTTC	CASSHGDRSQETQYF
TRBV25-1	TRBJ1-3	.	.	TGTGCCAGCAAGCCGGGTTCCTCTGGAAACACCATATATTTT	CASKPGSSGNTIYF
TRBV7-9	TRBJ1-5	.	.	TGTGCCAGCAGCTTTTCGGTGAATCAGCCCCAGCATTTT	CASSFSVNQPQHF
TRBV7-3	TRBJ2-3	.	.	TGTGCCAGCAGCCCAACTGGCGCGGGCGATACGCAGTATTTT	CASSPTGAGDTQYF
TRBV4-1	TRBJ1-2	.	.	TGCGCCAGCAGCCAAGATTGGGCAGACGCCCATGGCTACACCTTC	CASSQDWADAHGYTF